These 2 T cell receptor beta chains were sequenced from one sample in a study of cytomegalovirus exposure and HLA in healthy donors (dated by TCRdb to 2016 to 2017). The method behind the library was the immunoSEQ multiplex PCR assay. For the multiplex PCR, a mixture combining 60 forward primers for TCR Vbeta segments and 13 reverse primers for TCR Jbeta segments was used. TCRdb carries this immuneACCESS record with in-frame sequences only. Its versions omit some clonotypes, under half of them owing to an unresolved V gene in the studies checked, with the rest unexplained. The sample yields 150,000 to 200,000 clones; 60% to 80% were counted once. Roughly 2.3% of the sample comes from the top ten. The sequenced sample consisted of PBMCs. The receptors shown here come from a man in his 60s in good health and CMV-seronegative.

The chain links TRBV7-8 to TRBJ2-5, with 12 bases fitting TRBD2. Germline V gene data show CDR1 as SGHVS and CDR2 as FQNEAQ. Germline trimming cut 0 bases from V and 5 bases from J; bases unmatched to any gene: 10. The CDR3 length is 18 residues. The CDR3 sequence: CASSLAWLAGGPGETQYF. As DNA, the CDR3 is TGTGCCAGCAGCTTAGCGTGGCTAGCGGGGGGGCCCGGGGAGACCCAGTACTTC. The full variable domain, in which reference TRBV7-8 and TRBJ2-5 provide the parts outside the CDR3, is GAGVSQSPRYKVAKRGQDVALRCDPISGHVSLFWYQQALGQGPEFLTYFQNEAQLDKSGLPSDRFFAERPEGSVSTLKIQRTQQEDSAVYLCASSLAWLAGGPGETQYFGPGTRLLVL.

The rearrangement joins TRBV19 to TRBJ2-1, with 7 bases identical to TRBD1. This CDR3 region has 14 residues. V gave up 1 base and J gave up 5 bases; unmatched junction bases: 2. Germline-derived CDR1 and CDR2 are LNHDA and SQIVND (reference sequence). Here the CDR3 reads CASSIGQGNNEQFF. The CDR3, as DNA: TGTGCCAGTAGTATAGGACAGGGTAACAATGAGCAGTTCTTC. Based on the CDR3 plus reference TRBV19 and TRBJ2-1, the full variable domain is DGGITQSPKYLFRKEGQNVTLSCEQNLNHDAMYWYRQDPGQGLRLIYYSQIVNDFQKGDIAEGYSVSREKKESFPLTVTSAQKNPTAFYLCASSIGQGNNEQFFGPGTRLTVL.